Below, one T cell receptor (beta chain) is given with its context. This CDR3 region has 14 residues. V shed 1 base and J shed 2 bases, with 10 bases lying between them. Germline-derived CDR1 and CDR2 are SGHNT and YYREEE (reference sequence). This entry comes from a study of shared clonotypes between healthy human individuals. Here immunoSEQ multiplex PCR was the method, and the copy in TCRdb shows in-frame clones only, minus some. This table holds under 2,000,000 clones, about 95% found once. CD45RO-negative CD8 cells positively selected for CCR7 made up the naive population, which excluded terminally differentiated effector memory CD45RA+ cells. Adults of Caucasian background living in Nashville, Tennessee made up all donors.

V and J are TRBV5-4 and TRBJ2-7, with a possible D match to TRBD1 (6 bases). Input material: naive CD8+ T cells sorted from blood. The TCR originated in a man aged 18 to 35 in good health. CDR3 in amino acids: CASSLRDNPYEQYF. CDR3 bases: TGTGCCAGCAGCTTGCGGGACAATCCCTACGAGCAGTACTTC.